What follows are 12 T cell receptor beta chains derived from one specimen sequenced in a study of shared clonotypes between healthy human individuals. Repertoires were generated with immunoSEQ multiplex PCR, while TCRdb's copy carries only in-frame clones and drops some. The sample includes under 600,000 clones, 97% of them seen just once. Material for sequencing was naive CD4+ T cells sorted from blood. Subset indicated: CD45RA+ positively selected. These receptors originate from a woman aged 30 to 39 in good health.

The CDR3 spells CASTDGPDTGELFF. Here the CDR3 DNA reads TGTGCCAGTACGGATGGTCCGGACACCGGGGAGCTGTTTTTT. The genes are TRBV19 and TRBJ2-2; D ambiguous. Germline assignment: CDR1 LNHDA and CDR2 SQIVND (reference sequence). Trimming removed 7 bases from V and 3 bases from J, with 12 bases in between. The CDR3 is 14 residues long.

This chain connects TRBV28 to TRBJ2-3; D is possibly TRBD2 (6 bases). The CDR3 is 17 residues long. Germline V gene lookup returns CDR1 MDHEN and CDR2 SYDVKM. Trimming cost V 4 bases and J 2 bases, with 19 bases left between them. The CDR3 sequence: CASSYTSAGLTTDTQYF. The CDR3 bases are TGTGCCAGCAGTTATACATCCGCGGGGCTTACCACAGATACGCAGTATTTT.

V and J are TRBV28 and TRBJ1-5; no clear D gene. This CDR3 has 15 residues. Trimming removed 5 bases from V and 6 bases from J, with 17 bases in between. Germline V lookup: CDR1 MDHEN, CDR2 SYDVKM. CDR3 DNA: TGTGCCAGCAGTGGCGAGGGAGGATTAAGTCAGCCCCAGCATTTT. Translating gives CASSGEGGLSQPQHF.

Remarks on this clone: The same CDR3 can be traced to other DNA sequences in this sample. V usage is TRBV5-1 and J usage is TRBJ2-5; a weak D match, TRBD2 (6 bases). The CDR3 extends over 13 amino acids. CDR1 and CDR2 from the germline V gene are SGHRS and YFSETQ. V was shortened by 3 bases and J by 2 bases, with 8 bases between the two germline ends. DNA of the CDR3: TGCGCCAGCAGCTCCGGGACTCAAGAGACCCAGTACTTC. Translating gives CASSSGTQETQYF.

This clone was observed a single time. The chain uses TRBV19 and TRBJ1-1; 9 nucleotides match TRBD1. CDR1 is LNHDA, CDR2 SQIVND, per germline (reference sequence). J lost 1 base, V lost 5 bases, and 8 bases had no gene match. CDR3 length: 16 amino acids. The DNA for the CDR3 is TGTGCCAGTAGTTCCACAGGGGGCTACGGGAACACTGAAGCTTTCTTT. Translating it yields CASSSTGGYGNTEAFF.

The genes are TRBV5-5 and TRBJ2-3; TRBD2 matches 9 bases. The CDR3 is made up of 16 amino acids. The germline V gene encodes CDR1 SGHKS and CDR2 YYEKEE (reference sequence). Trimming at V came to 3 bases and at J to 2 bases, leaving 7 bases not matched to a gene. The CDR3 DNA reads as TGTGCCAGCAGCTGGGGGGCTAGCGGGATCACAGATACGCAGTATTTT. Residues: CASSWGASGITDTQYF.

The chain recombines TRBV19 with TRBJ2-3, with D possibly being TRBD1 or TRBD2 (5 bases each). The germline V gene encodes CDR1 LNHDA and CDR2 SQIVND (reference sequence). The CDR3 contains 16 residues. The germline V and J ends were trimmed by 4 bases and 2 bases, with 16 bases remaining between them. The CDR3 coding sequence is TGTGCCAGTAGTAATAGGGGAGAGGGCTCCACAGATACGCAGTATTTT. Residues: CASSNRGEGSTDTQYF.

The V gene is TRBV30, the J gene TRBJ2-1; 12 bases are shared with TRBD2. Germline assignment: CDR1 GTSNPN and CDR2 SVGIG (reference sequence). This CDR3 region has 13 residues. After removal of 8 bases from V and 8 bases from J, the junction contained 7 bases not matched to a gene. The CDR3 protein is CARTSGKWDEQFF. The CDR3 nucleotides are TGTGCCCGGACTAGCGGGAAGTGGGATGAGCAGTTCTTC.

The chain is built from TRBV7-7 and TRBJ2-2, with no clear D. The CDR3 totals 15 residues. Germline V gene data show CDR1 as SSHAT and CDR2 as FNYEAQ (reference sequence). The V gene lost 1 base and the J gene lost 4 bases, with 10 bases spanning the gap. As DNA, the CDR3 is TGTGCCAGCAGCTTAGACGGAGCGTTCACCGGGGAGCTGTTTTTT. Translated: CASSLDGAFTGELFF.

The chain employs TRBV7-8 and TRBJ2-3, with 8 bases fitting TRBD1. J gave up 5 bases and V 5 bases, and 6 bases lay outside the gene matches. CDR3 length: 14 residues. Germline CDR1 is SGHVS and CDR2 is FQNEAQ. The CDR3 coding sequence is TGTGCCAGCAGCGTGGGACAGGTGTTAGATACGCAGTATTTT. It encodes CASSVGQVLDTQYF.

The V call is TRBV27, the J call TRBJ2-1, with 12 bases lining up with TRBD2. V lost 5 bases, J lost 5 bases, and 7 bases stayed unmatched. CDR1 and CDR2 from the germline V gene are MNHEY and SMNVEV (reference sequence). This CDR3 has 16 residues. The DNA of the CDR3 is TGTGCCAGCAGTGTACTAGCGGGAGGTACCAACAATGAGCAGTTCTTC. It translates to CASSVLAGGTNNEQFF.

This rearrangement joins TRBV6-5 to TRBJ2-7; no clear D. CDR1 is MNHEY, CDR2 SVGAGI, per germline. Trimming shortened V by 6 bases and J by 2 bases, and 11 bases separated the two germline ends. CDR3 length equals 13 residues. DNA of the CDR3: TGTGCCAGCAGCACTACGGCCACCTACGAGCAGTACTTC. This sequence encodes CASSTTATYEQYF.